The rows below give T cell receptor beta chains drawn from one sample of a study of tumour-infiltrating T cells in Burkitt lymphoma. Data came from immunoSEQ multiplex PCR; TCRdb stores just in-frame clones and leaves some out. The table records roughly 15,000 clones, 80% of them present only once. The sample consisted of tumor tissue. These receptors were taken from a human donor with diffuse large B-cell lymphoma. CDR3s include the opening cysteine and the closing phenylalanine or tryptophan. A D gene is named only where the DNA matches it firmly. Not every row has a clone size; where given, it reads once, few, many or a size class.

J gene: TRBJ1-1; V gene: TRBV19; clone size: .; D gene: .; CDR3 protein: CASSFRQLNTEAFF; CDR3 DNA: TGTGCCAGTAGTTTCAGGCAGCTAAACACTGAAGCTTTCTTT
J gene: TRBJ2-5; V gene: TRBV4-2; clone size: .; D gene: TRBD1; CDR3 protein: CASSQEQQGMGETQYF; CDR3 DNA: TGTGCCAGCAGCCAAGAACAACAGGGGATGGGAGAGACCCAGTACTTC
J gene: TRBJ2-7; V gene: TRBV7-9; clone size: .; D gene: .; CDR3 protein: CASSLPWPHYEQYF; CDR3 DNA: TGTGCCAGCAGCTTACCATGGCCCCACTACGAGCAGTACTTC
J gene: TRBJ2-4; V gene: TRBV4-1; clone size: .; D gene: .; CDR3 protein: CASSQDYGIQYF; CDR3 DNA: TGCGCCAGCAGCCAAGATTACGGTATTCAGTACTTC
J gene: TRBJ1-2; V gene: TRBV5-8; clone size: .; D gene: .; CDR3 protein: CASPFPQSAGSGYTF; CDR3 DNA: TGTGCCAGCCCTTTCCCCCAAAGTGCGGGGTCTGGCTACACCTTC
J gene: TRBJ2-7; V gene: TRBV5-4; clone size: .; D gene: TRBD1; CDR3 protein: CASGGQGDEQYF; CDR3 DNA: TGTGCCAGCGGGGGACAGGGGGACGAGCAGTACTTC
J gene: TRBJ2-2; V gene: TRBV19; clone size: .; D gene: .; CDR3 protein: CASTPRGTTAGELFF; CDR3 DNA: TGTGCCAGTACCCCTCGCGGGACGACCGCCGGGGAGCTGTTTTTT
J gene: TRBJ1-2; V gene: TRBV19; clone size: few; D gene: TRBD1; CDR3 protein: CASSNPGQGNYGYTF; CDR3 DNA: TGTGCCAGTAGTAATCCGGGACAGGGGAACTATGGCTACACCTTC
J gene: TRBJ1-1; V gene: TRBV18; clone size: once; D gene: TRBD1; CDR3 protein: CASSPFTGDTEAFF; CDR3 DNA: TGTGCCAGCTCACCCTTCACAGGGGACACTGAAGCTTTCTTT
J gene: TRBJ2-3; V gene: TRBV7-9; clone size: medium-sized; D gene: TRBD1; CDR3 protein: CASRSGGPDTQYF; CDR3 DNA: TGTGCCAGCAGATCAGGGGGCCCAGATACGCAGTATTTT
J gene: TRBJ2-7; V gene: TRBV6-1; clone size: .; D gene: TRBD1; CDR3 protein: CASSDRASYEQYF; CDR3 DNA: TGTGCCAGCAGCGACAGGGCTTCCTACGAGCAGTACTTC
J gene: TRBJ1-2; V gene: TRBV4-1; clone size: few; D gene: .; CDR3 protein: CASSQDPGADYGYTF; CDR3 DNA: TGCGCCAGCAGCCAAGATCCGGGGGCGGATTATGGCTACACCTTC
J gene: TRBJ2-7; V gene: TRBV2; clone size: few; D gene: .; CDR3 protein: CASIPYEQYF; CDR3 DNA: TGTGCCAGCATCCCCTACGAGCAGTACTTC
J gene: TRBJ2-1; V gene: TRBV7-3; clone size: .; D gene: TRBD2; CDR3 protein: CASSPAGEAYEQFF; CDR3 DNA: TGTGCCAGCAGCCCCGCGGGGGAGGCATATGAGCAGTTCTTC
J gene: TRBJ1-1; V gene: TRBV20-1; clone size: .; D gene: .; CDR3 protein: CSAFIMGEAFF; CDR3 DNA: TGCAGTGCTTTCATAATGGGTGAAGCTTTCTTT
J gene: TRBJ2-1; V gene: TRBV14; clone size: once; D gene: .; CDR3 protein: CASSQDSPYFSYNEQFF; CDR3 DNA: TGTGCCAGCAGCCAAGATAGCCCCTACTTCTCCTACAATGAGCAGTTCTTC
J gene: TRBJ2-7; V gene: TRBV5-6; clone size: .; D gene: .; CDR3 protein: CASSLEQGSYEQYF; CDR3 DNA: TGTGCCAGCAGCTTGGAACAGGGATCCTACGAGCAGTACTTC
J gene: TRBJ1-1; V gene: TRBV2; clone size: .; D gene: .; CDR3 protein: CASSEGQNNRAFF; CDR3 DNA: TGTGCCAGCAGTGAAGGACAGAATAATAGGGCTTTCTTT
J gene: TRBJ2-3; V gene: TRBV29-1; clone size: .; D gene: TRBD1; CDR3 protein: CSSSTGGTDTQYF; CDR3 DNA: TGCAGCTCCTCGACAGGGGGCACAGATACGCAGTATTTT
J gene: TRBJ2-7; V gene: TRBV5-1; clone size: .; D gene: .; CDR3 protein: CASSSGAGGTYEQYF; CDR3 DNA: TGCGCCAGCAGCTCGGGGGCAGGGGGTACCTACGAGCAGTACTTC
J gene: TRBJ2-7; V gene: TRBV27; clone size: .; D gene: .; CDR3 protein: CASSFVGGDFYEQYF; CDR3 DNA: TGTGCCAGCAGTTTCGTAGGGGGGGACTTTTACGAGCAGTACTTC
J gene: TRBJ1-6; V gene: TRBV7-2; clone size: .; D gene: .; CDR3 protein: CASSPTTLRPLHF; CDR3 DNA: TGTGCCAGCAGCCCCACCACGCTAAGACCCCTCCACTTT
J gene: TRBJ2-1; V gene: TRBV11-2; clone size: .; D gene: TRBD2; CDR3 protein: CASSHPSGNNEQFF; CDR3 DNA: TGTGCCAGCAGCCACCCAAGCGGGAACAATGAGCAGTTCTTC
J gene: TRBJ2-7; V gene: TRBV7-2; clone size: .; D gene: TRBD2; CDR3 protein: CASSLLAGSYEQYF; CDR3 DNA: TGTGCCAGCAGCTTACTAGCGGGCTCCTACGAGCAGTACTTC
J gene: TRBJ2-2; V gene: TRBV27; clone size: few; D gene: .; CDR3 protein: CASSLVRADTGELFF; CDR3 DNA: TGTGCCAGCAGTTTAGTGAGGGCGGACACCGGGGAGCTGTTTTTT
J gene: TRBJ1-4; V gene: TRBV7-2; clone size: .; D gene: .; CDR3 protein: CASSLKQGTWAGNEKLFF; CDR3 DNA: TGTGCCAGCAGCTTAAAACAGGGAACTTGGGCTGGGAATGAAAAACTGTTTTTT
J gene: TRBJ1-1; V gene: TRBV25-1; clone size: once; D gene: .; CDR3 protein: CASSVTTPRFMNTEAFF; CDR3 DNA: TGTGCCAGCAGTGTAACAACTCCAAGGTTTATGAACACTGAAGCTTTCTTT
J gene: TRBJ1-1; V gene: TRBV6-5; clone size: few; D gene: .; CDR3 protein: CASSYSTLGGTEAFF; CDR3 DNA: TGTGCCAGCAGTTACTCCACCTTGGGGGGAACTGAAGCTTTCTTT
J gene: TRBJ1-2; V gene: TRBV5-1; clone size: .; D gene: .; CDR3 protein: CASSRAVGRLDGYTF; CDR3 DNA: TGCGCCAGCAGCCGGGCGGTAGGGCGGCTCGATGGCTACACCTTC
J gene: TRBJ1-1; V gene: TRBV29-1; clone size: few; D gene: TRBD1; CDR3 protein: CSSNRGPSTEAFF; CDR3 DNA: TGCAGCTCGAACAGGGGGCCGTCCACTGAAGCTTTCTTT
J gene: TRBJ2-7; V gene: TRBV7-2; clone size: .; D gene: .; CDR3 protein: CASSQLGDEQYF; CDR3 DNA: TGTGCCAGCAGTCAACTTGGGGACGAGCAGTACTTC
J gene: TRBJ2-2; V gene: TRBV28; clone size: .; D gene: .; CDR3 protein: CASNSEEGNTGELFF; CDR3 DNA: TGTGCCAGCAACTCAGAGGAGGGGAACACCGGGGAGCTGTTTTTT
J gene: TRBJ2-7; V gene: TRBV2; clone size: .; D gene: .; CDR3 protein: CASSEVLGREQYF; CDR3 DNA: TGTGCCAGCAGTGAAGTCTTGGGGCGCGAGCAGTACTTC
J gene: TRBJ2-7; V gene: TRBV29-1; clone size: .; D gene: .; CDR3 protein: CSVRPRGNYEQYF; CDR3 DNA: TGCAGCGTTAGGCCGAGGGGGAACTACGAGCAGTACTTC
J gene: TRBJ2-7; V gene: TRBV6-1; clone size: .; D gene: TRBD1; CDR3 protein: CASSVTGNEQYF; CDR3 DNA: TGTGCCAGCAGTGTGACAGGGAACGAGCAGTACTTC
J gene: TRBJ2-3; V gene: TRBV27; clone size: few; D gene: TRBD2; CDR3 protein: CASRKLAGDTDTQYF; CDR3 DNA: TGTGCCAGCAGGAAATTAGCGGGGGACACAGATACGCAGTATTTT
J gene: TRBJ1-1; V gene: TRBV14; clone size: .; D gene: .; CDR3 protein: CASSLGRNTEAFF; CDR3 DNA: TGTGCCAGCAGCCTGGGGCGGAACACTGAAGCTTTCTTT
J gene: TRBJ2-1; V gene: TRBV7-7; clone size: few; D gene: .; CDR3 protein: CASSLLAPGLSHNEQFF; CDR3 DNA: TGTGCTAGCAGCCTATTGGCCCCGGGGCTCTCCCACAATGAGCAGTTCTTC
J gene: TRBJ1-1; V gene: TRBV7-3; clone size: .; D gene: .; CDR3 protein: CASSLMGPNTEAFF; CDR3 DNA: TGTGCCAGCAGCTTAATGGGACCGAACACTGAAGCTTTCTTT
J gene: TRBJ1-1; V gene: TRBV19; clone size: .; D gene: .; CDR3 protein: CASSGTMNTEAFF; CDR3 DNA: TGTGCCAGTAGCGGGACAATGAACACTGAAGCTTTCTTT
J gene: TRBJ1-5; V gene: TRBV4-3; clone size: .; D gene: .; CDR3 protein: CASSQDRSNQPQHF; CDR3 DNA: TGCGCCAGCAGCCAAGACAGAAGCAATCAGCCCCAGCATTTT
J gene: TRBJ2-7; V gene: TRBV28; clone size: .; D gene: .; CDR3 protein: CASSRGTFSYEQYF; CDR3 DNA: TGTGCCAGCAGTCGTGGGACATTCTCCTACGAGCAGTACTTC
J gene: TRBJ2-7; V gene: TRBV7-8; clone size: .; D gene: .; CDR3 protein: CASSFGLSREQYF; CDR3 DNA: TGTGCCAGCAGCTTCGGACTTAGCCGTGAGCAGTACTTC
J gene: TRBJ1-5; V gene: TRBV9; clone size: .; D gene: TRBD1; CDR3 protein: CASSVGTGFSHNQPQHF; CDR3 DNA: TGTGCCAGCAGCGTAGGGACAGGGTTTTCGCATAATCAGCCCCAGCATTTT
J gene: TRBJ2-5; V gene: TRBV5-4; clone size: .; D gene: .; CDR3 protein: CASGLETQYF; CDR3 DNA: TGTGCCAGCGGCCTGGAGACCCAGTACTTC
J gene: TRBJ1-1; V gene: TRBV7-8; clone size: few; D gene: .; CDR3 protein: CASSVDSFGSINEAFF; CDR3 DNA: TGTGCCAGCAGTGTTGACAGCTTTGGTTCTATAAATGAAGCTTTCTTT
J gene: TRBJ2-7; V gene: TRBV19; clone size: .; D gene: .; CDR3 protein: CASSTLTGGDEQYF; CDR3 DNA: TGTGCCAGTAGTACCTTAACAGGGGGGGACGAGCAGTACTTC
J gene: TRBJ2-3; V gene: TRBV7-2; clone size: .; D gene: TRBD2; CDR3 protein: CASSLGLAGASRDTQYF; CDR3 DNA: TGTGCCAGCAGCCTCGGACTAGCGGGAGCCTCGAGAGATACGCAGTATTTT
J gene: TRBJ1-2; V gene: TRBV30; clone size: .; D gene: .; CDR3 protein: CAKAGARDYGYTF; CDR3 DNA: TGTGCAAAGGCGGGGGCGAGAGACTATGGCTACACCTTC
J gene: TRBJ2-3; V gene: TRBV7-2; clone size: .; D gene: .; CDR3 protein: CASIAGAYTDMQYF; CDR3 DNA: TGTGCCAGCATCGCGGGGGCCTACACAGATATGCAGTATTTT